This note documents a single TCR beta chain sequence. The data originate from a study of blood T cell repertoires in COVID-19. About the research overall: From the United States, Italy and Spain came samples of acute and convalescent COVID-19.

Germline-derived CDR1 and CDR2 are SGDLS and YYNGEE. Trimming took 3 bases from V and 3 from J; bases not matched to a gene: 5. The CDR3 covers 15 residues. Original methodology: It was from reference gene primer amplification that nucleated cell counts were estimated. The method was immunoSEQ multiplex PCR; TCRdb's version includes in-frame clones alone and lacks a portion of them. V, J and clone size are taken as reported in that table, and D and trimming were inferred from the DNA itself. The sample yields about 110,000 clones, about 79% seen once. The chain uses TRBV9 and TRBJ1-1, with 10 bases lining up with TRBD1. Sequencing input: peripheral blood. The sequence was obtained from a man at least 80 years old with COVID-19, enrolled during active disease. The CDR3 sequence is CASSARGTGDTEAFF. The CDR3 DNA reads TGTGCCAGCAGCGCGAGAGGGACAGGGGACACTGAAGCTTTCTTT. The full variable domain, rest sourced from reference TRBV9 and TRBJ1-1, is DSGVTQTPKHLITATGQRVTLRCSPRSGDLSVYWYQQSLDQGLQFLIQYYNGEERAKGNILERFSAQQFPDLHSELNLSSLELGDSALYFCASSARGTGDTEAFFGQGTRLTVV.